A single sample is the source of the 21 T cell receptor beta chains below, sequenced in a study of shared clonotypes between healthy human individuals. Method: immunoSEQ multiplex PCR; TCRdb's copy keeps in-frame clones and lacks some. The profile shows about 2 million clones, 85% to 95% of them singletons. Material: naive CD4+ T cells sorted from blood. The subset is: CD45RA+ positively selected. The receptors come from a man between 18 and 29 years old in good health.

Points on this clone: An end of the junction does not agree with germline; a read error may underlie this. Distinct nucleotide sequences in the sample also encode this CDR3. This chain uses TRBV5-1 with TRBJ1-1; D not resolved. The CDR3 is 11 residues long. Germline V gene sequence: CDR1 SGHRS, CDR2 YFSETQ. The CDR3 sequence is CASRLNTEAFF. The CDR3 bases are TGCGCCAGCCGCTTAAACACTGAAGCTTTCTTT. The variable domain in full, completed from reference TRBV5-1 and TRBJ1-1, reads KAGVTQTPRYLIKTRGQQVTLSCSPISGHRSVSWYQQTPGQGLQFLFEYFSETQRNKGNFPGRFSGRQFSNSRSEMNVSTLELGDSALYLCASRLNTEAFFGQGTRLTVV.

The chain recombines TRBV9 with TRBJ2-5, with 9 bases fitting TRBD2. With 0 bases clipped from V and 5 bases from J, the junction kept 5 bases outside the gene matches. The CDR3 runs to 15 residues. Per the germline V gene, CDR1 is SGDLS and CDR2 is YYNGEE. The CDR3 loop is CASSVGLAGPETQYF. The CDR3, as DNA: TGTGCCAGCAGCGTAGGGCTAGCGGGGCCGGAGACCCAGTACTTC.

This rearrangement joins TRBV19 to TRBJ1-6, with 9 bases lining up with TRBD1. J was trimmed by 10 bases and V by 3 bases; bases with no gene match: 7. This CDR3 is built from 15 residues. Germline assignment: CDR1 LNHDA and CDR2 SQIVND (reference sequence). CDR3 in DNA: TGTGCCAGTAGTATCTCGACAGGGGGAAGGTCACCCCTCCACTTT. Amino acid sequence: CASSISTGGRSPLHF.

This sequence joins TRBV21-1 and TRBJ2-1. TRBV21-1 is reported as a pseudogene. The CDR3 is 11 amino acids. CDR3 amino acids: CASSKVGEQFF. The CDR3 nucleotides read TGTGCCAGCAGCAAAGTAGGTGAGCAGTTCTTC.

This chain joins TRBV4-1 and TRBJ2-2; 7 positions agree with TRBD1. The CDR3 is 15 residues long. The ends lost 3 bases at V and 5 bases at J; junction bases unmatched: 6. Germline V gene lookup returns CDR1 MGHRA and CDR2 YSYEKL. The CDR3 DNA is TGCGCCAGCAGCCACACCGTGACAGGGACCGGGGAGCTGTTTTTT. It yields the protein CASSHTVTGTGELFF.

This sequence joins TRBV28 and TRBJ2-1, with 14 bases aligning to TRBD2. This CDR3 has 17 amino acids. CDR1 and CDR2 from the germline V gene are MDHEN and SYDVKM. V dropped 5 bases and J dropped 4; count of bases not matched to a gene: 7. The CDR3 loop reads CASSPWGLAGVYNEQFF. The CDR3 DNA reads TGTGCCAGCAGTCCGTGGGGACTAGCGGGGGTATACAATGAGCAGTTCTTC.

The rearrangement links TRBV4-1 to TRBJ1-1, with D unresolved. The CDR3 sequence is 13 residues long. V was trimmed by 1 base and J by 5 bases, leaving 8 bases between them. Germline-derived CDR1 and CDR2 are MGHRA and YSYEKL. The CDR3 region has the DNA TGCGCCAGCAGCCAAGGGAGGCGGACTGAAGCTTTCTTT. It encodes CASSQGRRTEAFF.

In regard to this clone: A read error may explain this, as a much larger clone is one base away. Different DNA sequences within this sample yield the same CDR3. The CDR3 spells CAWTGDSNQPQHF. Written as DNA, the CDR3 is TGTGCCTGGACCGGGGATAGCAATCAGCCCCAGCATTTT. The rearrangement uses TRBV30 and TRBJ1-5, with no clear D. Trimming took off 4 bases at V and 0 bases at J, with 7 bases between the two ends. This CDR3 region has 13 residues. Germline loops: CDR1 GTSNPN, CDR2 SVGIG (reference sequence).

The chain is built from TRBV6-6 and TRBJ1-3, with D unclear. CDR3 size: 14 residues. The germline V gene has CDR1 MNHNY and CDR2 SVGAGI (reference sequence). V was trimmed by 0 bases and J by 4 bases, leaving 7 bases between them. This chain's CDR3 is CASSYSTQGNTIYF. In DNA, the CDR3 is TGTGCCAGCAGTTACTCGACGCAGGGAAACACCATATATTTT.

The sample holds one count of this clone. CDR3 region: CASSRGSGAFF. The CDR3 nucleotides read TGTGCCAGCAGTCGCGGATCCGGAGCTTTCTTT. The chain combines TRBV6-5 with TRBJ1-1; D not resolved. This CDR3 comprises 11 residues. The V end was cut by 5 bases, the J end by 10 bases, with 11 bases between. From germline, CDR1 is MNHEY and CDR2 SVGAGI.

The chain is built from TRBV19 and TRBJ1-6; D not certain. Per germline, CDR1 LNHDA and CDR2 SQIVND (reference sequence). The V gene lost 3 bases and the J gene lost 4 bases, with 13 bases spanning the gap. The CDR3 is made up of 16 amino acids. The CDR3 DNA sequence: TGTGCCAGTAGTATGGATACTAAAGGGTATAATTCACCCCTCCACTTT. As protein: CASSMDTKGYNSPLHF.

This chain joins TRBV27 and TRBJ2-7; TRBD2 agrees at 10 bases. Unmatched junction bases numbered 7, after V lost 6 bases and J lost 2 bases. The germline V gene has CDR1 MNHEY and CDR2 SMNVEV (reference sequence). The CDR3 runs 15 residues. CDR3 bases: TGTGCCAGCAGGTCTCTAGCGGGAGTTCCCTACGAGCAGTACTTC. It yields the protein CASRSLAGVPYEQYF.

J is TRBJ1-2 and V is TRBV2; D may be TRBD1 (5 bases). V dropped 8 bases and J dropped 2 bases, with 12 bases sitting between them. The CDR3 loop spans 13 amino acids. The germline V gene encodes CDR1 SNHLY and CDR2 FYNNEI. Here the CDR3 reads CASGSGINYGYTF. CDR3 sequence (DNA): TGTGCCAGCGGTTCAGGGATAAACTATGGCTACACCTTC. Supplemented by reference TRBV2 and TRBJ1-2, the full variable domain reads EPEVTQTPSHQVTQMGQEVILRCVPISNHLYFYWYRQILGQKVEFLVSFYNNEISEKSEIFDDQFSVERPDGSNFTLKIRSTKLEDSAMYFCASGSGINYGYTFGSGTRLTVV.

The genes are TRBV6-1 and TRBJ1-1; D unresolved. This CDR3 has 13 residues. Germline CDR1 is MNHNS and CDR2 is SASEGT. Trimming pared 4 bases from V and 1 base from J, leaving 7 bases between. DNA of the CDR3: TGTGCCAGCAGTGGAAACAAGAACACTGAAGCTTTCTTT. Amino acid sequence: CASSGNKNTEAFF.

The genes are TRBV6-1 and TRBJ1-2, with 9 bases fitting TRBD1. Per germline, CDR1 MNHNS and CDR2 SASEGT. Trimming cost V 5 bases and J 4 bases; bases outside gene matches: 8. The CDR3 is made up of 15 amino acids. The DNA of the CDR3 is TGTGCCAGCAGTTTTCACGACAGGGGGATCTATGGCTACACCTTC. As protein: CASSFHDRGIYGYTF.

The rearrangement joins TRBV25-1 to TRBJ2-5; 7 nucleotides line up with TRBD2. Germline lookup yields CDR1 MGHDK and CDR2 SYGVNS. CDR3 length: 15 residues. The V gene end was trimmed by 1 base and the J gene end by 5 bases; junction bases not matched to a gene: 7. The CDR3 bases are TGTGCCAGCAGTGAATTGTCGGGAGGCGGTGAGACCCAGTACTTC. This gives the protein CASSELSGGGETQYF.

This clone was seen once. The genes are TRBV5-1 and TRBJ1-1; TRBD1 might be the D (5 bases). CDR3 size: 15 residues. V lost 0 bases to trimming and J lost 4 bases, with 13 bases between them. Germline V gene data show CDR1 as SGHRS and CDR2 as YFSETQ. CDR3 DNA sequence: TGCGCCAGCAGCTTGGAGGGAGGGGCGAGCACTGAAGCTTTCTTT. Translated: CASSLEGGASTEAFF.

The chain carries TRBV27 and TRBJ1-6; D is ambiguous. This CDR3 region has 16 residues. Per germline, CDR1 MNHEY and CDR2 SMNVEV (reference sequence). Trimming shortened V by 2 bases and J by 6 bases, and 14 bases separated the two germline ends. This CDR3 is CASSLSGSPPNSPLHF. The CDR3 coding sequence is TGTGCCAGCAGTTTAAGTGGCAGCCCACCTAATTCACCCCTCCACTTT.

The CDR3 region is CASSQDAGGRYEQYF. CDR3 in DNA: TGCGCCAGCAGCCAAGACGCGGGGGGCCGCTACGAGCAGTACTTC. This chain connects TRBV4-3 to TRBJ2-7; 8 positions agree with TRBD2. Unmatched junction bases numbered 4, after V lost 0 bases and J lost 3 bases. CDR1 and CDR2 from the germline V gene are LGHNA and YSLEER. The CDR3 runs 15 residues.

This clone has a single count. This rearrangement joins TRBV7-2 to TRBJ2-7, with D possibly matching TRBD1 (9 bases). Trimming removed 3 bases at V and 7 bases at J, with 31 bases between. The CDR3 extends over 19 amino acids. The germline gives CDR1 SGHTA, CDR2 FQGNSA. The CDR3 loop reads CASSLTGGTSVSLIREQYF. In DNA, the CDR3 is TGTGCCAGCAGCTTGACAGGGGGGACTAGTGTGAGCCTCATACGGGAGCAGTACTTC.

The V call is TRBV28, the J call TRBJ2-2, with D hard to call. CDR3 length equals 12 residues. V gave up 7 bases and J gave up 6 bases, with 9 bases separating them. Germline V gene sequence: CDR1 MDHEN, CDR2 SYDVKM. The CDR3 spells CASTGSAGELFF. The CDR3 nucleotides read TGTGCCAGCACCGGTTCCGCCGGGGAGCTGTTTTTT.